A selection of T cell receptor beta chains follows, all from one sample in a study of T cells after yellow fever vaccination. TCRdb called the 5' RACE reads again in MiXCR, with one record for every CDR3 protein. This sample has 150,000 to 200,000 distinct CDR3 sequences, with about 7% found just once. Sequenced material: CD4+ T cells sorted from PBMCs, taken 5 days after the first yellow fever vaccination. The receptors shown here come from a man between 18 and 29 years old who received the YFV17D yellow fever vaccine. Each CDR3 is given with its conserved first and last residue. The order of the fields is clone size, V gene, D gene, J gene, CDR3 length, CDR3 DNA, CDR3 protein. The D gene is left open where the match is weak. Not every row has a clone size; where given, it reads once, few, many or a size class.

>few|TRBV9|.|TRBJ1-5|15
TGTGCCAGCAGCGCCGGGACGAAAAGCAATCAGCCCCAGCATTTT
CASSAGTKSNQPQHF
>few|TRBV7-2|TRBD1|TRBJ1-3|15
TGTGCCAGCAGTTTTCAGGGGGCGAACGGAAACACCATATATTTT
CASSFQGANGNTIYF
>.|TRBV7-6|TRBD2|TRBJ2-3|16
TGTGCCAGCAGCTCGCTAGCGGGGTCGTACCCAGATACGCAGTATTTT
CASSSLAGSYPDTQYF
>many|TRBV7-8|.|TRBJ2-2|14
TGTGCCAGCAGCTCGGACAGACTAGCCGGGGAGCTGTTTTTT
CASSSDRLAGELFF
>many|TRBV25-1|.|TRBJ1-1|12
TGTGCCAGCAGTGAGCCGAACACTGAAGCTTTCTTT
CASSEPNTEAFF
>many|TRBV6-5|TRBD1|TRBJ2-7|12
TGTGCCAGCAGCGCGACAGGGGTCGAGCAGTACTTC
CASSATGVEQYF
>many|TRBV28|TRBD1|TRBJ1-2|17
TGTGCCAGCAGTTCCCCGGATCAGACAGGGGGCCTTTATGGCTACACCTTC
CASSSPDQTGGLYGYTF
>many|TRBV7-2|.|TRBJ1-2|14
TGTGCCAGCAGCCCGTCGACAATTCCCTATGGCTACACCTTC
CASSPSTIPYGYTF
>many|TRBV3-1|TRBD1|TRBJ2-3|13
TGTGCCAGCAGCTCAAGGGGGCCAGATACGCAGTATTTT
CASSSRGPDTQYF
>many|TRBV10-2|TRBD2|TRBJ2-3|13
TGCGCCACCGAACTAGCGGGGGGGCCGGTTCAGTATTTT
CATELAGGPVQYF
>.|TRBV19|.|TRBJ2-7|14
TGTGCCAGTAGTTCCCTTCAGGGTACCAACGAGCAGTACTTC
CASSSLQGTNEQYF
>many|TRBV5-1|.|TRBJ2-6|15
TGCGCCAGCAGCCCGACAGTTTCTGGGGCCAACGTCCTGACTTTC
CASSPTVSGANVLTF
>.|TRBV23-1|.|TRBJ1-5|17
TGCGCCAGCAGTCATCACTCATACAGGCCCGGCAACCAGCCCCAGCATTTT
CASSHHSYRPGNQPQHF
>few|TRBV7-2|.|TRBJ1-3|15
TGTGCCAGCAGCTCCACTTCCTTTAGAGGAAACACCATATATTTT
CASSSTSFRGNTIYF
>many|TRBV2|.|TRBJ2-3|15
TGTGCCAGCACAGGAAGACTCCTCGTCTCGGATACGCAGTATTTT
CASTGRLLVSDTQYF
>.|TRBV7-2|TRBD2|TRBJ2-5|21
TGTGCCAGCAGCTCCCCTACCGGACTAGCGGGGGGGCCTCCTTCTGGAGAGACCCAGTACTTC
CASSSPTGLAGGPPSGETQYF
>many|TRBV6-6|.|TRBJ1-5|13
TGTGCCAGCAGTCTCGGGGCAGCCCAGCCCCAGCATTTT
CASSLGAAQPQHF
>many|TRBV7-2|.|TRBJ2-2|14
TGTGCCAGCAGCTTAGATATGGTAGCCGGGGAGCTGTTTTTT
CASSLDMVAGELFF
>many|TRBV9|.|TRBJ2-2|15
TGTGCCAGCAGCGTAGGGAATCCGAACACCGGGGAGCTGTTTTTT
CASSVGNPNTGELFF
>.|TRBV19|.|TRBJ2-2|13
TGTGCCAGCCGCCAACAGGGACACGGGGAGCTGTTTTTT
CASRQQGHGELFF